Shown below are 19 T cell receptor beta chains from a single sample sequenced in a study of naive and memory T cell subsets. TCR cDNA received a 3' ligated oligonucleotide that carried a UMI. Amplification of ligated cDNA took four PCR rounds with SP2 and nested alpha and beta constant primers. TCRdb analysed the 5' RACE reads with MiXCR anew, one entry per CDR3 protein. The sample comprises approximately 49,000 distinct CDR3 sequences, 4.7% of which are singletons, and around 0.84% rests with the top ten. The receptors here all came from a female donor in good health.

This clonotype was counted many times. CDR3 residues: CSGEVRGSYNEQFF. As DNA, the CDR3 is TGCAGCGGGGAAGTAAGGGGCTCCTACAATGAGCAGTTCTTC. This rearrangement joins TRBV29-1 to TRBJ2-1; TRBD1 might be the D (5 bases). The CDR3 sequence is 14 residues long. Germline V gene data show CDR1 as SQVTM and CDR2 as ANQGSEA. V was cut by 7 bases and J by 0 bases, with 13 bases left in between.

This clonotype has a count of ten or more. The chain has TRBV12-3 or TRBV12-4 and TRBJ2-1, with D possibly being TRBD1 or TRBD2 (5 bases each). The germline V and J ends were trimmed by 5 bases and 10 bases, with 12 bases remaining between them. This CDR3 has 12 residues. The CDR3 sequence is CASSPPGTEQFF. As DNA, the CDR3 is TGTGCCAGCAGTCCGCCCGGGACCGAGCAGTTCTTC.

This clonotype was seen many times. The chain joins TRBV10-3 to TRBJ2-5, with D possibly being TRBD1 (6 bases). V lost 4 bases, J lost 7 bases, and 19 bases lay in between. Germline V gives CDR1 ENHRY, CDR2 SYGVKD. The CDR3 covers 15 residues. CDR3 residues: CAISVVLDSTATQYF. CDR3 nucleotides: TGTGCCATCAGTGTGGTATTGGACAGCACTGCGACCCAGTACTTC.

The sample holds many counts of this clonotype. The J gene is TRBJ2-7, the V gene TRBV20-1, with TRBD2 matching over 8 bases. CDR3 length: 14 amino acids. Germline CDR1 is DFQATT and CDR2 is SNEGSKA (reference sequence). J gave up 6 bases and V 6 bases, and 13 bases lay outside the gene matches. CDR3 protein: CSALHPSGRGEQYF. In nucleotides, the CDR3 is TGCAGTGCCCTCCACCCTAGCGGGCGAGGCGAGCAGTACTTC.

The sample holds many counts of this clonotype. V is TRBV20-1 and J is TRBJ2-7; TRBD2 matches 9 bases. V was pared by 6 bases and J by 6 bases, with 12 bases of the junction left unmatched. Germline-derived CDR1 and CDR2 are DFQATT and SNEGSKA (reference sequence). The CDR3 runs to 14 residues. The CDR3 here is CSATLAGAPIEQYF. CDR3 sequence (DNA): TGCAGTGCAACGTTAGCGGGAGCACCCATCGAGCAGTACTTC.

This clonotype was picked up many times. The genes are TRBV5-6 and TRBJ2-1; possibly TRBD1 or TRBD2 for D (5 bases each). Trimming pared 2 bases from V and 5 bases from J, leaving 11 bases between. The CDR3 totals 14 residues. Germline CDR1 and CDR2: SGHDT and YYEEEE. CDR3 in DNA: TGTGCCAGCAGCTTCGGGACCGCTCACAATGAGCAGTTCTTC. This translates into CASSFGTAHNEQFF.

This clonotype was seen ten or more times. The CDR3 here is CASSPIWGEKLFF. The CDR3 coding sequence is TGTGCCAGCAGCCCCATATGGGGTGAAAAACTGTTTTTT. The chain uses TRBV3-1 and TRBJ1-4; D remains ambiguous. The germline V and J ends were trimmed by 4 bases and 7 bases, with 10 bases remaining between them. This CDR3 spans 13 amino acids. In germline, CDR1 is LGHDT, CDR2 YNNKEL (reference sequence).

This clonotype was seen at least ten times. As DNA, the CDR3 is TGTGCCAGCAACATTCAGGGGGTCTATGGCTACACCTTC. Encoded protein: CASNIQGVYGYTF. V usage is TRBV6-1 and J usage is TRBJ1-2; 7 nucleotides match TRBD1. Losses at the gene ends were 7 bases for V and 4 bases for J; bases not matched to a gene: 6. The CDR3 has 13 residues. CDR1 and CDR2 from the germline V gene are MNHNS and SASEGT.

This clonotype came up many times. The chain is built from TRBV4-3 and TRBJ1-2; D not certain. Germline assignment: CDR1 LGHNA and CDR2 YSLEER. Deletions cut 4 bases from V and 2 bases from J, with 14 bases between. The CDR3 covers 15 residues. CDR3 sequence reads: CASSLSTGINYGYTF. CDR3 sequence (DNA): TGCGCCAGCAGCCTCTCTACCGGAATCAACTATGGCTACACCTTC.

A note on this clonotype: One base away lies a much larger clone, so this may be a sequencing read error. V usage is TRBV2 and J usage is TRBJ1-2; no firm D call. The CDR3 totals 13 residues. Germline V gene sequence: CDR1 SNHLY, CDR2 FYNNEI. The V and J ends lost 6 bases and 8 bases respectively, with 16 bases between them. CDR3 in amino acids: CASRITSAAGYTF. In nucleotides, the CDR3 is TGTGCCAGCAGGATTACATCGGCAGCGGGCTACACCTTC. Based on the CDR3 plus reference TRBV2 and TRBJ1-2, the full variable domain is EPEVTQTPSHQVTQMGQEVILRCVPISNHLYFYWYRQILGQKVEFLVSFYNNEISEKSEIFDDQFSVERPDGSNFTLKIRSTKLEDSAMYFCASRITSAAGYTFGSGTRLTVV.

This clonotype has at least ten counts. J is TRBJ1-1 and V is TRBV11-3, with 8 bases identical to TRBD1. V lost 2 bases, J lost 3 bases, and 5 bases stayed unmatched. In germline, CDR1 is SGHNT, CDR2 YENEEA. This CDR3 contains 15 residues. The CDR3 nucleotides are TGTGCCAGCAGCTTATCAGGGGGCTTGGACACTGAAGCTTTCTTT. Its translation is CASSLSGGLDTEAFF.

This clonotype was detected ten times or more. The J gene is TRBJ1-2, the V gene TRBV2; D is undetermined. V lost 8 bases, J lost 5 bases, and 15 bases lay in between. Germline lookup yields CDR1 SNHLY and CDR2 FYNNEI. This CDR3 is built from 13 residues. This CDR3 is CASEPLTGYGYTF. CDR3 DNA: TGTGCCAGCGAACCCTTGACGGGTTATGGCTACACCTTC.

Notes on this clonotype: A clone one base away is much larger, so this may be a read error. The CDR3 here is CASSFGVRTWETQYF. CDR3 coding DNA: TGTGCCAGCAGTTTTGGCGTTCGGACTTGGGAGACCCAGTACTTC. The chain is built from TRBV28 and TRBJ2-5, with D tentatively TRBD2 (5 bases). The V and J ends lost 3 bases and 5 bases respectively, with 16 bases between them. Germline V gene sequence: CDR1 MDHEN, CDR2 SYDVKM. This CDR3 is 15 amino acids long. The full variable domain, rest sourced from reference TRBV28 and TRBJ2-5, is DVKVTQSSRYLVKRTGEKVFLECVQDMDHENMFWYRQDPGLGLRLIYFSYDVKMKEKGDIPEGYSVSREKKERFSLILESASTNQTSMYLCASSFGVRTWETQYFGPGTRLLVL.

This clonotype occurred a few times. The junction differs from germline at one of its ends, possibly a read error. The chain combines TRBV20-1 with TRBJ1-2; D remains unclear. This CDR3 is 13 amino acids long. Germline loops: CDR1 DFQATT, CDR2 SNEGSKA (reference sequence). The CDR3 bases are TGCAGTGCTAGAGTGTCAGGAGGGAATGGCGACACCTTC. Amino acid sequence: CSARVSGGNGDTF.

In this sample, this clonotype turned up many times. The chain carries TRBV28 and TRBJ1-1; possible D gene TRBD1, 5 bases. CDR1 is MDHEN and CDR2 is SYDVKM in the germline V gene. The V end was cut by 3 bases, the J end by 10 bases, with 12 bases between. The CDR3 sequence is 12 residues long. In DNA form, the CDR3 reads TGTGCCAGCAGTTTGGAGGGGTACGGAGCTTTCTTT. Protein sequence: CASSLEGYGAFF.

As for this clonotype: This clone may be a read error of a much larger clone one base away. Lacking the conserved final phenylalanine or tryptophan, this CDR3 likely reflects a read error. This chain connects TRBV20-1 to TRBJ2-7; TRBD2 aligns across 11 bases. Germline values: CDR1 DFQATT, CDR2 SNEGSKA (reference sequence). V gave up 0 bases and J gave up 2 bases; unmatched junction bases: 6. The CDR3 has 16 residues. The CDR3 DNA sequence: TGCAGTGCTAGAGATTCCATGACTAGCGGGACCTACGAGCAGTACTCC. Protein: CSARDSMTSGTYEQYS.

This clonotype was counted at least ten times. This chain connects TRBV20-1 to TRBJ2-7, with a possible D match to TRBD2 (5 bases). There are 15 residues in the CDR3. Germline CDR1 is DFQATT and CDR2 is SNEGSKA (reference sequence). V was cut by 0 bases and J by 0 bases, with 12 bases left in between. The CDR3 sequence is CSARDSVASSYEQYF. The CDR3 DNA follows: TGCAGTGCTAGAGATTCGGTAGCGAGCTCCTACGAGCAGTACTTC.

This clonotype was found a few times. V is TRBV12-3 or TRBV12-4 and J is TRBJ1-2; D ambiguous. Trimming cost V 3 bases and J 8 bases, with 10 bases left between them. The CDR3 extends over 12 amino acids. The CDR3 nucleotides are TGTGCCAGCAGTTTGGACCCATTAGGCTACACCTTC. Protein sequence: CASSLDPLGYTF.

CDR3 amino acids: CSVVPGGDQPQHF. In DNA form, the CDR3 reads TGCAGCGTTGTCCCAGGGGGCGATCAGCCCCAGCATTTT. This chain uses TRBV29-1 with TRBJ1-5; 8 bases map to TRBD1. The germline V gene has CDR1 SQVTM and CDR2 ANQGSEA. V trimming: 4 bases; J trimming: 5 bases; junction bases outside the gene matches: 4. The CDR3 runs to 13 residues.